The rows below give T cell receptor beta chains drawn from one sample of a study of T-cell reconstitution after alpha-beta-depleted transplantation in children. TCRdb ran MiXCR on the PCR reads and lists one entry per CDR3 protein. The sample comprises approximately 420,000 distinct CDR3 sequences, about a tenth of which are singletons, and about 5% rests with the top ten. The material sequenced was PBMCs from the stem cell graft donor, taken from the stem cell graft. These receptors all stem from a human donor who donated a stem cell graft to a child with acute myeloid leukemia. Both conserved end residues are trimmed from each CDR3. The D gene is left open where the match is weak. Where a row states a size, it is once, few, many or the class of an expanded clone; other rows omit it.

V gene,clone size,D gene,CDR3 length,J gene,CDR3 protein
TRBV27,few,NA,12,TRBJ2-7,ASSLSPISYEQY
TRBV6-2/TRBV6-3,NA,TRBD2,11,TRBJ2-7,ASMPGGFHEQY
TRBV28,NA,NA,13,TRBJ2-4,ASSNYRVAKNIQY
TRBV18,many,TRBD1,14,TRBJ1-2,ASSPTRTGGNDGYT
TRBV7-2,many,NA,11,TRBJ2-1,ASSPGSYNEQF
TRBV4-1,NA,TRBD2,16,TRBJ2-1,ASSQGLAGGTAYNEQF
TRBV7-9,NA,NA,12,TRBJ2-3,ASSSELEPDTQY
TRBV5-6,NA,NA,12,TRBJ2-6,ASSFDAGANVLT
TRBV20-1,few,TRBD2,12,TRBJ2-3,SASPAGPADTQY
TRBV7-3,NA,NA,10,TRBJ2-1,ASSLGRAEQF
TRBV19,NA,NA,13,TRBJ2-3,ASSIAAAFTDTQY
TRBV12-3/TRBV12-4,NA,TRBD1,14,TRBJ2-1,ASSLAPGQAYNEQF
TRBV5-4,many,NA,12,TRBJ2-1,ASSLASGHNEQF
TRBV4-3,NA,TRBD2,15,TRBJ2-2,ASSQAPGLANTGELF
TRBV20-1,NA,NA,12,TRBJ2-7,SALRVGGSYEQY
TRBV20-1,few,NA,15,TRBJ1-5,SAREPGGRGYNQPQH
TRBV7-9,NA,NA,11,TRBJ2-3,ASSPLARDTQY
TRBV30,NA,NA,13,TRBJ2-3,AWRLGLSAADTQY
TRBV2,few,TRBD1,11,TRBJ1-2,AGRGQGIYGYT
TRBV10-1,many,TRBD2,11,TRBJ2-1,ASSESSASGAV
TRBV12-3/TRBV12-4,few,TRBD2,14,TRBJ2-1,ASSHTSGGPWNEQF
TRBV20-1,NA,NA,11,TRBJ2-5,SASTRDLETQY